A selection of T cell receptor beta chains follows, all from one sample in a study of cytomegalovirus exposure and HLA in healthy donors. Some clones are missing from TCRdb's copy, which holds only in-frame ones; the method was immunoSEQ multiplex PCR. The sample shows roughly 330,000 clones, roughly 87% of them seen only once. What was sequenced was PBMCs. These receptors all come from a woman between 25 and 40 years old in good health and CMV-seropositive. CDR3s include the opening cysteine and the closing phenylalanine or tryptophan.

TRBV7-6	TRBJ2-3	CASSGDSLSGDTQYF
TRBV27	TRBJ2-1	CASSLSGSYNEQFF
TRBV4-3	TRBJ2-6	CASSQDGTSGANVLTF
TRBV20-1	TRBJ2-7	CSGRDLPEQYF
TRBV29-1	TRBJ2-5	CSVVRARNEETQYF
TRBV28	TRBJ2-7	CASPPSTGGAASLGYEQYF
TRBV9	TRBJ2-2	CASSEPLAGSGGPGELFF
TRBV5-1	TRBJ1-4	CASRDSDEKLFF
TRBV29-1	TRBJ2-3	CSALQGSADTQYF
TRBV28	TRBJ1-1	CACSRGVKTEAFF
TRBV7-7	TRBJ2-5	CASSLAGVGETQYF
TRBV7-9	TRBJ2-1	CASSFRRGGTLNEQFF
TRBV18	TRBJ1-1	CASSLHLGDMNTEAFF
TRBV29-1	TRBJ2-1	CSVATQGNLAYNEQFF
TRBV15	TRBJ2-1	CATSRGVGRNEQFF
TRBV6-5	TRBJ1-1	CASSQRHGTEAFF
TRBV13	TRBJ2-2	CASSLDRGSGTGELFF
TRBV14	TRBJ2-1	CASSQGTVIYNEQFF
TRBV27	TRBJ2-7	CASSFQYGRYEQYF
TRBV6-4	TRBJ2-2	CASSEANTGELFF
TRBV4-1	TRBJ2-7	CASSLTRLAGGYEQYF
TRBV7-2	TRBJ2-7	CASSLDGGSPYEQYF
TRBV6-5	TRBJ2-1	CASQAGDFNEQFF
TRBV6-1	TRBJ1-5	CASSDVGANQPQHF
TRBV28	TRBJ1-5	CASLTRDRGRQPQHF
TRBV27	TRBJ1-1	CASSLYGVLTEAFF
TRBV18	TRBJ2-3	CASSPAGSTDTQYF
TRBV29-1	TRBJ1-3	CSVAPSAGQNTIYF
TRBV29-1	TRBJ2-7	CSVTLGRTPYEQYF
TRBV30	TRBJ1-2	CAWSPSQGTNYGYTF
TRBV4-1	TRBJ2-3	CASSQDTAPDTQYF
TRBV11-1	TRBJ1-1	CASSFYRGNTEAFF
TRBV19	TRBJ1-4	CASRIGPSNEKLFF
TRBV4-2	TRBJ2-1	CASSQDPTPGGEQFF
TRBV11-2	TRBJ2-3	CASSKGRDVTPDTQYF
TRBV9	TRBJ2-2	CASRKTSSGELFF
TRBV5-1	TRBJ1-2	CASSRGPADDYGYTF
TRBV6-5	TRBJ2-7	CASSYSITSGSYEQYF
TRBV7-8	TRBJ1-5	CASSLGPSNQPQHF
TRBV29-1	TRBJ2-7	CSVEEATGSYEQYF
TRBV2	TRBJ2-1	CASSSGTSGNNEQFF
TRBV2	TRBJ2-2	CASSGGLAGANTGELFF
TRBV11-2	TRBJ2-7	CASSLGQGAIYEQYF
TRBV4-2	TRBJ2-7	CASSQEVVSYEQYF
TRBV7-2	TRBJ1-5	CASSLLGGNQPQHF
TRBV27	TRBJ1-5	CASSTDRGPNQPQHF
TRBV27	TRBJ1-5	CASSQGAGIRNQPQHF
TRBV13	TRBJ1-3	CASSLGDRTGNTIYF
TRBV27	TRBJ2-7	CASSRAPGTNTHYEQYF
TRBV6-1	TRBJ2-1	CASRPDYNEQFF
TRBV27	TRBJ2-1	CASSFFDPRSQLVSYNEQFF
TRBV4-3	TRBJ1-1	CASSQGLTHNTEAFF
TRBV30	TRBJ2-7	CAWSVRRDRTYEQYF
TRBV10-3	TRBJ2-3	CAIKAGEFTDTQYF
TRBV7-2	TRBJ2-4	CASSLALTGGANIQYF